This TCR beta chain was documented in a study of blood T cell repertoires in COVID-19. CDR1 and CDR2 (germline): SQVTM, ANQGSEA. This CDR3 is 12 amino acids long. Between the trimmed V and J ends, which lost 7 bases and 12 bases, there was a span of 21 bases. The assay was immunoSEQ multiplex PCR, and TCRdb's table has in-frame clones only and misses some. The profile shows about 160,000 clones, around 84% of them singletons. The gene calls are TRBV29-1 and TRBJ1-2, with D possibly being TRBD1 (5 bases). The receptor's source is a man aged 45-65 years with active or convalescent COVID-19. The sequenced sample was peripheral blood. The DNA of the CDR3 is TGCAGCGGGGGACTAGGTCGGACCTTGCACACCTTC. It is translated as CSGGLGRTLHTF. Full variable domain (rest looked up from reference TRBV29-1 and TRBJ1-2): SAVISQKPSRDICQRGTSLTIQCQVDSQVTMMFWYRQQPGQSLTLIATANQGSEATYESGFVIDKFPISRPNLTFSTLTVSNMSPEDSSIYLCSGGLGRTLHTFGSGTRLTVV.